This T cell receptor beta chain was profiled in a study of blood T cell repertoires in COVID-19. Under the authors' procedure: The authors estimated nucleated cell counts from reference gene primer amplification. Profiling relied on immunoSEQ multiplex PCR, and the TCRdb table lists in-frame clones only, not all of them. V and J calls and clone size follow that table, whereas D and trimming were derived from the DNA. The table records approximately 300,000 clones, 70% to 90% of them present only once. Germline CDR1 SEHNR, CDR2 FQNEAQ (reference sequence). Trimming at V came to 2 bases and at J to 8 bases, leaving 8 bases not matched to a gene. This CDR3 has 14 amino acids.

Sample: peripheral blood. The receptor was isolated from a woman aged 45-60 years with COVID-19, enrolled during active disease. The chain uses TRBV7-9 and TRBJ1-1, with 7 bases fitting TRBD1. CDR3 in amino acids: CASSLIGQAVEAFF. The CDR3 DNA reads TGTGCCAGCAGCTTAATAGGACAGGCGGTGGAAGCTTTCTTT.